This TCR beta chain was identified in a study of blood T cell repertoires in COVID-19. Study-level background: COVID-19 samples, acute and convalescent, were from the United States, Italy and Spain. From T cells, B-cell-depleted T cells, or PBMCs came the material, which was cDNA or gDNA.

Original processing methods: Scientists estimated how many nucleated cells there were by amplifying reference gene primers. Using immunoSEQ multiplex PCR, the repertoire was profiled, and TCRdb retains in-frame clones only, with some absent. For V, J and clone size, that table is used; D and trimming come from the DNA. The sample includes around 330,000 clones, roughly 90% of them seen just once. The sequence derives from a woman aged 45 to 65 with active or convalescent COVID-19. Input material: peripheral blood.

CDR3 bases: TGCGCCAGCAGCCTGGTAGGGGGATCCTACAATGAGCAGTTCTTC. Protein sequence: CASSLVGGSYNEQFF. This chain connects TRBV5-1 to TRBJ2-1, with D tentatively TRBD1 (6 bases). The CDR3 sequence is 15 residues long. Trimming pared 4 bases from V and 1 base from J, leaving 12 bases between. The V gene's germline CDR1 is SGHRS and CDR2 YFSETQ. The entire variable domain, with the rest obtained from reference TRBV5-1 and TRBJ2-1, is as follows: KAGVTQTPRYLIKTRGQQVTLSCSPISGHRSVSWYQQTPGQGLQFLFEYFSETQRNKGNFPGRFSGRQFSNSRSEMNVSTLELGDSALYLCASSLVGGSYNEQFFGPGTRLTVL.